The next 23 T cell receptor beta chains were all read from a single sample in a study of T cells in Graves' hyperthyroidism and ophthalmopathy. RNA transcripts were the template for amplifying TCR beta CDR3 regions. HTBI primers drove first-round RT-PCR of the TCR CDR3. TCRdb re-analysed the multiplex PCR reads in MiXCR, keeping a single row per CDR3 protein. The table has approximately 400,000 distinct CDR3 sequences, approximately 15% seen once; the top ten hold around 7%. Specimen: blood. The receptors here all came from a woman younger than 35 with Graves' hyperthyroidism.

CDR3 sequence: CASSFLPWTGTNSPLHF. DNA of the CDR3: TGTGCCAGCAGTTTCCTCCCCTGGACAGGGACCAATTCACCCCTCCACTTT. The gene calls are TRBV12-3 or TRBV12-4 and TRBJ1-6; 8 bases align to TRBD1. J was trimmed by 7 bases and V by 3 bases; bases with no gene match: 11. The CDR3 totals 17 residues.

This clonotype was recorded many times. V usage is TRBV30 and J usage is TRBJ2-7; D is unresolved. Germline loops: CDR1 GTSNPN, CDR2 SVGIG (reference sequence). The V end was cut by 3 bases, the J end by 0 bases, with 6 bases between. The CDR3 spans 12 residues. In nucleotides, the CDR3 is TGTGCCTGGAGGGCTGACTCCTACGAGCAGTACTTC. This gives the protein CAWRADSYEQYF.

In its sample, this clonotype was seen many times. The chain recombines TRBV3-1 with TRBJ1-1; no clear D. The V end lost 3 bases, the J end lost 1 base, and 3 bases lay between the germline ends. Germline CDR1 and CDR2: LGHDT and YNNKEL (reference sequence). The CDR3 covers 12 residues. The CDR3 loop is CASSQQNTEAFF. The CDR3 DNA follows: TGTGCCAGCAGCCAGCAGAACACTGAAGCTTTCTTT.

This rearrangement joins TRBV4-1 to TRBJ2-5; D possibly corresponds to TRBD2 (6 bases). This CDR3 spans 15 amino acids. Germline V gives CDR1 MGHRA, CDR2 YSYEKL. Trimming stripped 0 bases from V and 0 bases from J, with 8 bases between. CDR3 nucleotide sequence: TGCGCCAGCAGCCAAGATCGGGGGTACCAAGAGACCCAGTACTTC. Translating it yields CASSQDRGYQETQYF.

J is TRBJ2-2 and V is TRBV5-1; D is perhaps TRBD1 (6 bases). Germline assignment: CDR1 SGHRS and CDR2 YFSETQ. This CDR3 contains 14 residues. Trimming pared 3 bases from V and 6 bases from J, leaving 12 bases between. CDR3 in DNA: TGCGCCAGCAGCTCCCCCGGGACATCCGGGGAGCTGTTTTTT. Amino acids: CASSSPGTSGELFF. Full variable domain (missing parts from reference TRBV5-1 and TRBJ2-2): KAGVTQTPRYLIKTRGQQVTLSCSPISGHRSVSWYQQTPGQGLQFLFEYFSETQRNKGNFPGRFSGRQFSNSRSEMNVSTLELGDSALYLCASSSPGTSGELFFGEGSRLTVL.

This clonotype was counted many times. The chain employs TRBV12-3 or TRBV12-4 and TRBJ2-7, with 8 bases identical to TRBD1. This CDR3 is 14 amino acids long. The J segment lost 1 base and the V segment lost 6 bases, leaving 5 bases of the junction unmatched. CDR3 sequence: CASSRRTGSYEQYF. The CDR3 DNA reads as TGTGCCAGCAGCCGTCGGACAGGGTCCTACGAGCAGTACTTC.

The CDR3 nucleotides read TGCAGTGCTAGAGATCGTAGGAGGGGCACTGAAGCTTTCTTT. Its translation is CSARDRRRGTEAFF. J is TRBJ1-1 and V is TRBV20-1; TRBD1 might be the D (5 bases). Germline CDR1 and CDR2: DFQATT and SNEGSKA (reference sequence). The CDR3 covers 14 residues. Trimming removed 0 bases from V and 4 bases from J, with 12 bases in between.

Many counts were recorded for this clonotype. The gene calls are TRBV18 and TRBJ1-6; 11 nucleotides align to TRBD1. V lost 3 bases, J lost 10 bases, and 8 bases stayed unmatched. This CDR3 comprises 16 residues. Germline V lookup: CDR1 KGHSH, CDR2 LQKENI. The CDR3 protein is CASSPPDRGRGSPLHF. In DNA form, the CDR3 reads TGTGCCAGCTCACCCCCGGACAGGGGGCGAGGATCACCCCTCCACTTT.

This clonotype showed up many times. The genes are TRBV29-1 and TRBJ1-4; maybe TRBD1 (5 bases). This CDR3 region has 16 residues. Trimming left V 3 bases short and J 10 bases short, with 24 bases between. Per germline, CDR1 SQVTM and CDR2 ANQGSEA. CDR3 nucleotide sequence: TGCAGCGTTGAGGCAGCCCTCCAGGGTAAAGGAGGAAAACTGTTTTTT. Translating it yields CSVEAALQGKGGKLFF.

This clonotype has a count of ten or more. The chain is built from TRBV12-3 or TRBV12-4 and TRBJ2-3; TRBD2 aligns across 10 bases. The CDR3 spans 17 residues. V was pared by 6 bases and J by 0 bases, with 9 bases of the junction left unmatched. CDR3 bases: TGTGCCAGCAGCCAAATTAGCGGGGGGCCTAGCACAGATACGCAGTATTTT. It codes for CASSQISGGPSTDTQYF.

This chain uses TRBV9 with TRBJ2-7; TRBD1 matches at 9 bases. The germline V gene has CDR1 SGDLS and CDR2 YYNGEE. Trimming cost V 4 bases and J 2 bases; bases outside gene matches: 16. CDR3 size: 18 residues. The CDR3 coding sequence is TGTGCCAGCAGCCCTCGTCCCGGGACAGGGTTTAGTCCCTACGAGCAGTACTTC. The encoded protein is CASSPRPGTGFSPYEQYF.

This chain uses TRBV29-1 with TRBJ1-2; the D gene is possibly TRBD1 (6 bases). The V gene lost 6 bases and the J gene lost 2 bases, with 10 bases spanning the gap. From germline, CDR1 is SQVTM and CDR2 ANQGSEA. The CDR3 sequence is 12 residues long. CDR3 sequence reads: CSVQGLNYGYTF. Written as DNA, the CDR3 is TGCAGCGTGCAGGGGCTAAACTATGGCTACACCTTC.

In its sample, this clonotype was seen many times. The rearrangement links TRBV28 to TRBJ2-4; TRBD1 or TRBD2 may be the D gene (5 bases each). The CDR3 totals 13 residues. With 6 bases removed from V and 4 bases from J, the gap between germline ends came to 10 bases. In germline, CDR1 is MDHEN, CDR2 SYDVKM. The CDR3 loop reads CASSRDGKNIQYF. The CDR3 DNA follows: TGTGCCAGCAGCCGGGACGGGAAAAACATTCAGTACTTC.

There are many counts of this clonotype. The rearrangement joins TRBV6-5 to TRBJ1-2; D is unclear. This CDR3 contains 14 residues. V was shortened by 2 bases and J by 3 bases, with 10 bases between the two germline ends. From germline, CDR1 is MNHEY and CDR2 SVGAGI. The DNA of the CDR3 is TGTGCCAGCAGTTACAGTGGGCAGCACTATGGCTACACCTTC. This codes for CASSYSGQHYGYTF.

This clonotype has a count of ten or more. The chain carries TRBV20-1 and TRBJ2-1; 8 positions match TRBD2. The CDR3 sequence is 14 residues long. V shed 1 base, J shed 7 bases, and the junction held 6 bases outside the gene matches. The germline V gene has CDR1 DFQATT and CDR2 SNEGSKA (reference sequence). This CDR3 is CSARGRTSGNEQFF. CDR3 in DNA: TGCAGTGCTAGAGGTCGAACTAGCGGTAATGAGCAGTTCTTC.

This clonotype was counted at least ten times. CDR3 residues: CASSKDPGLGMNEQFF. The CDR3 coding sequence is TGTGCCAGCAGCAAGGATCCGGGACTCGGAATGAATGAGCAGTTCTTC. The rearrangement uses TRBV7-3 and TRBJ2-1, with a possible D match to TRBD2 (6 bases). Germline CDR1 SGHTA, CDR2 FQGTGA. The CDR3 is 16 amino acids. V gave up 5 bases and J gave up 7 bases, with 21 bases separating them. The whole variable domain, remainder taken from reference TRBV7-3 and TRBJ2-1, is GAGVSQTPSNKVTEKGKYVELRCDPISGHTALYWYRQSLGQGPEFLIYFQGTGAADDSGLPNDRFFAVRPEGSVSTLKIQRTERGDSAVYLCASSKDPGLGMNEQFFGPGTRLTVL.

The V and J genes are TRBV20-1 and TRBJ2-1; 13 bases match TRBD2. V was pared by 6 bases and J by 2 bases, with 4 bases of the junction left unmatched. There are 15 residues in the CDR3. The germline V gene has CDR1 DFQATT and CDR2 SNEGSKA (reference sequence). The DNA for the CDR3 is TGCAGTGCCAGGACTAGCGGGGGCCCCTACAATGAGCAGTTCTTC. Protein sequence: CSARTSGGPYNEQFF.

This chain uses TRBV4-1 with TRBJ2-1; a weak D match, TRBD2 (5 bases). Germline V gene data show CDR1 as MGHRA and CDR2 as YSYEKL. Trimming removed 1 base at V and 14 bases at J, with 9 bases between. The CDR3 spans 11 residues. The CDR3: CASSQGLEEFF. CDR3 coding DNA: TGCGCCAGCAGCCAAGGCCTGGAGGAGTTCTTC.

The table lists this clonotype with a count of one. The chain is built from TRBV29-1 and TRBJ2-7, with 8 bases matching TRBD2. Germline V lookup: CDR1 SQVTM, CDR2 ANQGSEA. The V segment lost 6 bases and the J segment 3 bases; nucleotides outside the gene matches: 19. The CDR3 is made up of 17 amino acids. The CDR3 region has the DNA TGCAGCGTGGCCGGGGGGGTAGTGTCAGTACCCGTCTACGAGCAGTACTTC. It is translated as CSVAGGVVSVPVYEQYF.

V gene TRBV12-3 or TRBV12-4 combines with J gene TRBJ2-7, with 7 bases that match TRBD1. CDR3 length: 14 amino acids. J was trimmed by 6 bases and V by 5 bases; bases with no gene match: 10. CDR3 amino acids: CASSHGTATSEQYF. The CDR3 region has the DNA TGTGCCAGCAGTCACGGGACAGCTACCTCCGAGCAGTACTTC.

In its sample, this clonotype was seen once. The rearrangement uses TRBV28 and TRBJ2-5; TRBD2 agrees at 9 bases. The germline V gene has CDR1 MDHEN and CDR2 SYDVKM. The CDR3 has 14 residues. The ends lost 6 bases at V and 7 bases at J; junction bases unmatched: 9. The DNA of the CDR3 is TGTGCCAGCAGCCCCCGCGGGGGGGCCGCGACCCAGTACTTC. Translated: CASSPRGGAATQYF.

The V gene is TRBV6-4, the J gene TRBJ2-2, with D possibly matching TRBD1 (5 bases). Trimming stripped 6 bases from V and 0 bases from J, with 8 bases between. This CDR3 is 14 amino acids long. CDR1 is MRHNA, CDR2 SNTAGT, per germline. The CDR3 DNA sequence: TGTGCCAGCAGACCGACAGCGAACACCGGGGAGCTGTTTTTT. Translating it yields CASRPTANTGELFF.

This clonotype was counted ten times or more. The J gene is TRBJ1-5, the V gene TRBV20-1; unclear D gene. The V gene's germline CDR1 is DFQATT and CDR2 SNEGSKA (reference sequence). Trimming stripped 6 bases from V and 7 bases from J, with 7 bases between. The CDR3 is made up of 10 amino acids. This chain's CDR3 is CSAGEQPQHF. In nucleotides, the CDR3 is TGCAGTGCCGGCGAACAGCCCCAGCATTTT.